This T cell receptor beta chain was retrieved from a study of shared clonotypes between healthy human individuals. Trimming left V 1 base short and J 0 bases short, with 10 bases between. The germline V gene has CDR1 SGHVS and CDR2 FQNEAQ. This CDR3 region has 16 residues. The run depth of the assay was deep. Sequencing was performed on unsorted PBMC DNA using ten immunoSEQ deep assay plates. TCRdb's copy holds only in-frame clones and misses some; the assay was immunoSEQ multiplex PCR. The sample shows fewer than 550,000 clones, roughly 79% of them seen only once. Donors had no recently reported acute infections or vaccinations and were HIV-negative. Unsorted material relied on approximately 100 million PBMCs as the source of genomic DNA.

The rearrangement links TRBV7-8 to TRBJ1-5; D is ambiguous. The TCR comes from a woman aged 40 to 55 in good health. Some clones in this sample may be carry-over from other donors' samples. The sample taken for sequencing was PBMCs. CDR3 coding DNA: TGTGCCAGCAGCTTAGGGACGGAGGATAGCAATCAGCCCCAGCATTTT. Translated: CASSLGTEDSNQPQHF.